The present T cell receptor beta chain was sequenced within a study of low-dose radiotherapy and immunotherapy resistance in tumors (dated by TCRdb to the early 2020s). Broadly, across the study: Patients in Cohort 1 were given 0.5 Gy per fraction every 2 weeks, and the prescribed total PTV dose was 6.5 Gy. Starting on cycle 1 day 1, patients took 300 mg of aspirin by mouth once a day for four cycles. Patients were given nivolumab as a 240 mg flat dose every two weeks and ipilimumab at 1 mg/kg every six weeks, with both drugs delivered intravenously. The translational analysis covered eight patients: three from the first dose cohort and the first five from the second dose cohort. Cohort 2 received 1 Gy per fraction every two weeks, with a total of 13 Gy over 26 weeks. Every two weeks, patients got intravenous cyclophosphamide at 200 mg/m2, given one day ahead of each radiation and immunotherapy administration. The trial did not randomize participants into treatment groups.

Ten or more counts support this clonotype. Its antigen is still unknown. Per-base quality was not reported, and no clone a single base away is much larger than it. Sequencer: Illumina HiSeq 2500. To make first-strand cDNA, Superscript III was used along with a set of TRAV- and TRBV-specific primers so that both the TCRalpha and TCRbeta chains were covered. TCRs were amplified with Phusion for around 20 PCR cycles, with a constant-region primer paired with the adapter attached to the V primers. The isolated mRNA was amplified using the MessageAmp II aRNA Amplification Kit, with in vitro transcription performed for around 16 hours at 37 degrees C. The Dynabeads mRNA DIRECT Purification Kit was used to isolate the mRNA for TCR sequencing. Indexed Illumina adapters were added in a second roughly 25-cycle Phusion PCR, and the resulting products were purified with AMPure XP beads. The authors' analysis ran thus. Using custom Perl scripts, TCR sequences encoding the same protein were pooled, out-of-frame sequences were removed, and the abundance of each clonotype was computed. TCR sequences supported by only a single read were excluded from analysis. Among the metrics used to describe the repertoires were Shannon entropy, Gini index, clonality, richness, and the frequency of TCRs shared between repertoires. The public reads were reanalyzed by TCRdb: fastp trimming at Q25, MiXCR alignment, in-frame beta chains only. Records with the same CDR3 protein are collapsed into one entry carrying the most frequent genes and DNA. These V and J calls derive from TCRdb rather than the authors' analysis. Counted in this sample were roughly 36,000 distinct CDR3 sequences; roughly 28% of them appeared once. Jointly, the top ten make up around 3.5% of the sample.

Trimming removed 3 bases from V and 0 bases from J, leaving 12 bases between the germline ends. The CDR3 has 15 amino acids, counting the end cysteine and phenylalanine. Only the CDR3 part of the read is kept: 45 bases, read in frame from the first base. From the germline V gene, CDR1 is SGHTA and CDR2 is FQGNSA. The time point label, as the study defines it: before trial treatment. The donors came from RACIN, which was a single-arm phase I dose-escalation trial that paired nivolumab and ipilimumab with aspirin, low-dose cyclophosphamide and low-dose radiotherapy. Patients were eligible if they had advanced solid tumors that were TIL-negative.

This chain is built from TRBV7-2 and TRBJ2-7; perhaps TRBD2 is the D gene, with 6 bases matching. Sample: PBMCs, taken before treatment. This receptor was taken from a male donor with gallbladder cancer. The CDR3 protein is CASSFSGTGSYEQYF. The DNA reads as follows: TGTGCCAGCAGCTTTTCAGGGACTGGCTCCTACGAGCAGTACTTC. The variable domain in full, with residues beyond the CDR3 obtained from the reference TRBV7-2 and TRBJ2-7 genes, is GAGVSQSPSNKVTEKGKDVELRCDPISGHTALYWYRQSLGQGLEFLIYFQGNSAPDKSGLPSDRFSAERTGGSVSTLTIQRTQQEDSAVYLCASSFSGTGSYEQYFGPGTRLTVT.